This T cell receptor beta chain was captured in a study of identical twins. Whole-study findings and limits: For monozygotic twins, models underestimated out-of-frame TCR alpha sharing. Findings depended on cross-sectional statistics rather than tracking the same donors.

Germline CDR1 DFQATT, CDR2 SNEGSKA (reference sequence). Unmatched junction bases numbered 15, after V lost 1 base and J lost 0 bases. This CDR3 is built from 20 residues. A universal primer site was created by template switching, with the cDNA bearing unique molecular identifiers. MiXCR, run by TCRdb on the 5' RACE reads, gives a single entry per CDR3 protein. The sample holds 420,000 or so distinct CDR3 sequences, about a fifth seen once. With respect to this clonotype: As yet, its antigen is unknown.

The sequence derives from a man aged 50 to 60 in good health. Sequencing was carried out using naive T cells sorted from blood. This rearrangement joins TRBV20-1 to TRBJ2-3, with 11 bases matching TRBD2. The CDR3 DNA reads TGCAGTGCTAGAGGCTATATCATAGCGGGGGGGCTCCTTAGCACAGATACGCAGTATTTT. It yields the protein CSARGYIIAGGLLSTDTQYF.